The entry that follows covers one T cell receptor beta chain sequence. Its antigen is currently unknown. The source of the sample is a study of shared clonotypes between healthy human individuals. This CDR3 has 14 amino acids. The germline V and J ends were trimmed by 3 bases and 7 bases, with 15 bases remaining between them. Germline values: CDR1 KGHSH, CDR2 LQKENI. The study, taken as a whole, reports: Sorted-subset sequencing was shown by rarefaction to be incomplete despite large depth.

Profiling relied on immunoSEQ multiplex PCR, and the TCRdb table lists in-frame clones only, not all of them. Among roughly 520,000 clones, about 96% were seen once, and the ten largest hold approximately 0.06%. The sequenced sample consisted of naive CD4+ T cells sorted from blood. Subset: CD45RA+ positively selected. This receptor was obtained from a woman in her twenties or thirties in good health. The J gene is TRBJ1-2, the V gene TRBV18, with D hard to call. The CDR3 DNA reads as TGTGCCAGCTCACCCATGGCTTTTGGCGCTGGCTACACCTTC. Translated: CASSPMAFGAGYTF. Full variable domain (rest looked up from reference TRBV18 and TRBJ1-2): NAGVMQNPRHLVRRRGQEARLRCSPMKGHSHVYWYRQLPEEGLKFMVYLQKENIIDESGMPKERFSAEFPKEGPSILRIQQVVRGDSAAYFCASSPMAFGAGYTFGSGTRLTVV.